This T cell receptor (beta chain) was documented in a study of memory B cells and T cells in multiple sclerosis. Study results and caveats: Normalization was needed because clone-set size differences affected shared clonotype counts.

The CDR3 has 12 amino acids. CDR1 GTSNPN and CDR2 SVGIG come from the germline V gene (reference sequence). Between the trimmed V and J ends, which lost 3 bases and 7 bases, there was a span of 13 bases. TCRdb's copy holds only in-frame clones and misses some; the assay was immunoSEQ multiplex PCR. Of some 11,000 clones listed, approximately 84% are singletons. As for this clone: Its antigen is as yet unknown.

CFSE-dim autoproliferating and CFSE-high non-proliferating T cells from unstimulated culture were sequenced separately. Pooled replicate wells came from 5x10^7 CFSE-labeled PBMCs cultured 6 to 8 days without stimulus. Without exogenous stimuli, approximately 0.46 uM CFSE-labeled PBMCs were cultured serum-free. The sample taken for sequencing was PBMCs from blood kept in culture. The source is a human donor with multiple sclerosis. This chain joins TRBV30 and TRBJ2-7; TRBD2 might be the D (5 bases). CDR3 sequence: CAWSIRGREQYF. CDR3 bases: TGTGCCTGGAGCATTCGGGGTCGGGAGCAGTACTTC.